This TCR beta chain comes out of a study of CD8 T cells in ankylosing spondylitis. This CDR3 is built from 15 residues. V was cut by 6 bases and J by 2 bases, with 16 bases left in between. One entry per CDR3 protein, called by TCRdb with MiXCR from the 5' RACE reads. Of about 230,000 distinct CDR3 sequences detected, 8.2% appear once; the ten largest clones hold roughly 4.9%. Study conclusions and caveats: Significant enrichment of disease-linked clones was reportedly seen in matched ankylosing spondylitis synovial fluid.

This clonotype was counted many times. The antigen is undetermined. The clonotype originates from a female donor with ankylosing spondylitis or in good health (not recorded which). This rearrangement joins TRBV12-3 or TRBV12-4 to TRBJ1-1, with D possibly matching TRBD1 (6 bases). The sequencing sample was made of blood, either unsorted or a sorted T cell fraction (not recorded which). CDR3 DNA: TGTGCCAGCAGCAGCCGGGACACCATTAACACTGAAGCTTTCTTT. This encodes CASSSRDTINTEAFF.